The present T cell receptor beta chain was sequenced within a study of T cell changes during pregnancy in multiple sclerosis. The repertoire was sequenced with immunoSEQ multiplex PCR; TCRdb's copy has only in-frame clones and lacks some. The data contain roughly 76,000 clones, 90% to 95% of them singletons. Germline V gene sequence: CDR1 LNHDA, CDR2 SQIVND (reference sequence). The CDR3 is 16 residues long. The V gene lost 0 bases and the J gene lost 4 bases, with 14 bases spanning the gap. This specimen consisted of CD4+ T cells from peripheral blood mononuclear cells, obtained in the second trimester of pregnancy. The chain employs TRBV19 and TRBJ2-3, with D possibly being TRBD2 (6 bases). This TCR was recovered from a female donor with multiple sclerosis, enrolled in a pregnancy study. The CDR3 spells CASSIDRHGGADTQYF. CDR3 DNA: TGTGCCAGTAGTATAGATCGGCACGGGGGTGCAGATACGCAGTATTTT.